This is a list of T cell receptor beta chains from one sample in a study of Ad26.COV2.S vaccination and SARS-CoV-2 variants. The repertoire was sequenced with immunoSEQ multiplex PCR; TCRdb's copy has only in-frame clones and lacks some. The data contain 400,000 or so clones, around 85% of them singletons. The source was peripheral blood, collected in a trial of Ad26.COV2.S vaccine versus placebo. The source of these receptors is a person aged 18-60 years who received the Ad26.COV2.S COVID-19 vaccine or a placebo. Each CDR3 is given with its conserved first and last residue. D genes are given only for firm matches. The listing skips clone size in some rows; elsewhere it reads once, few, many or a size class.

cdr3_nt	cdr3_aa	v_call	j_call	clone_size	d_call
TGTGCCAGCAGCTTAGAGTCGGCTCAGCCCCAGCATTTT	CASSLESAQPQHF	TRBV7-8	TRBJ1-5	.	.
TGTGCCAGCAGCCAAGCGAGGACCACTGAAGCTTTCTTT	CASSQARTTEAFF	TRBV3-1/TRBV3-2	TRBJ1-1	.	.
TGTGCCAGCAGCCCCGGGGTTGGCTCCGGGGAGCTGTTTTTT	CASSPGVGSGELFF	TRBV3-1/TRBV3-2	TRBJ2-2	.	.
TGTGCCAGCAGCCATCTAGCAGACCCGCAAGAGACCCAGTACTTC	CASSHLADPQETQYF	TRBV3-1/TRBV3-2	TRBJ2-5	.	.
TGTGCCAGCAGCGCTCCAGGACTCCATGAGCAGTTCTTC	CASSAPGLHEQFF	TRBV2	TRBJ2-1	.	.
TGTGCCAGCAGTTCCCCAGGCGGGAGTGAGCAGTACTTC	CASSSPGGSEQYF	TRBV6-2/TRBV6-3	TRBJ2-7	.	TRBD2
TGTGCCAGCAGCCTCACCCGAGCTCTAGGGGGGAAGGCCGGGGAGCTGTTTTTT	CASSLTRALGGKAGELFF	TRBV5-4	TRBJ2-2	.	.
TGTGCCAGCCGGACCAGGGTGGGGAATTCACCCCTCCACTTT	CASRTRVGNSPLHF	TRBV7-2	TRBJ1-6	.	.
TGTGCCAGCAGTGAATATAGGACAGGGGCTTATAGGGAACTGTTTTTT	CASSEYRTGAYRELFF	TRBV6-1	TRBJ1-4	.	TRBD1
TGTGCCAGCAGTTTACCCCCCCCGGGGGGGAGTGAGCAGTTCTTC	CASSLPPPGGSEQFF	TRBV27	TRBJ2-1	.	TRBD2
TGTGCCAGCAGCTTGCCTACAGGAGTCTATGGCTACACCTTC	CASSLPTGVYGYTF	TRBV7-2	TRBJ1-2	.	.
TGTGCCAGCAGCTTGGTTGGGGGTGGGGAGCTGTTTTTT	CASSLVGGGELFF	TRBV5-4	TRBJ2-2	once	.
TGTGCCAGCAGCTTGGACAGCACCTACGAGCAGTACTTC	CASSLDSTYEQYF	TRBV7-2	TRBJ2-7	.	.
TGTGCCAGCTCACCACAGACGCAGGGCAGAGATACGCAGTATTTT	CASSPQTQGRDTQYF	TRBV18	TRBJ2-3	.	.
TGTGCCAGCAGTGACATAACTGATTCACCCCTCCACTTT	CASSDITDSPLHF	TRBV2	TRBJ1-6	.	.
TGTGCCAGCAGCCCCCTGGGAGGGTACAATGAGCAGTTCTTC	CASSPLGGYNEQFF	TRBV5-6	TRBJ2-1	.	TRBD2
TGCGCCAGCAGCTTTCCCGATACCTACGAGCAGTACTTC	CASSFPDTYEQYF	TRBV5-1	TRBJ2-7	.	.
TGTGCCAGCAGCTTGGGGGGGGGACAGTACGAGCAGTACTTC	CASSLGGGQYEQYF	TRBV5-4	TRBJ2-7	.	.
TGTGCCAGCTCACCACAAGAGGGGATCGGTGAAAAACTGTTTTTT	CASSPQEGIGEKLFF	TRBV18	TRBJ1-4	.	.
TGTGCCAGCAGTGAAATAGGGACAGACACTGAAGCTTTCTTT	CASSEIGTDTEAFF	TRBV2	TRBJ1-1	.	TRBD1
TGTGCCAGCAGCCCATTTAACGGCTATGAGCAGTTCTTC	CASSPFNGYEQFF	TRBV3-1/TRBV3-2	TRBJ2-1	.	.